The sequence of this T cell receptor (beta chain) was determined in a study of blood T cell repertoires in COVID-19. J lost 1 base, V lost 6 bases, and 5 bases had no gene match. The V gene's germline CDR1 is MDHEN and CDR2 SYDVKM. The CDR3 is 15 residues long. Repertoires were generated with immunoSEQ multiplex PCR, while TCRdb's copy carries only in-frame clones and drops some. The sample gives approximately 93,000 clones, about 75% of which show up once; 8.5% to 10% is in the top ten. This receptor was taken from a woman of 80 years or more with acute or convalescent COVID-19. This chain uses TRBV28 with TRBJ2-7, with TRBD2 identical over 11 bases. The sequenced sample was peripheral blood. CDR3 nucleotide sequence: TGTGCCAGCAGCTATAGGACTAGCGGGTCCTACGAGCAGTACTTC. Its protein is CASSYRTSGSYEQYF.